This TCR beta chain was sequenced during a study of T cell repertoires in aging, cancer and after chemotherapy. This clonotype showed up just a few times. Its specificity is unknown. This CDR3 has 16 residues. Deletions cut 0 bases from V and 1 base from J, with 10 bases between. The germline V gene encodes CDR1 LNHNV and CDR2 YYDKDF (reference sequence). Multiplex touch-down PCR with TRB-A/B primers amplified rearranged V-D-J TRB sequences. TCRdb analysed the multiplex PCR reads with MiXCR anew, one entry per CDR3 protein. The table shows thousands of distinct CDR3 sequences, with around two fifths occurring only once. Overall study findings and caveats: Rebound thymic output was suggested by rising median generation probability during chemotherapy in each cancer cohort.

TCR beta rearrangements were amplified from peripheral blood genomic DNA. This receptor was obtained from a human donor in good health. Material for sequencing was blood. This chain connects TRBV15 to TRBJ1-5, with D uncertain. Here the CDR3 reads CATSRDPGLSNQPQHF. The CDR3 region has the DNA TGTGCCACCAGCAGAGACCCCGGGTTAAGCAATCAGCCCCAGCATTTT.